These T cell receptor beta chains were read from a single sample in a study of blood T cell repertoires in COVID-19. Clones were read by immunoSEQ multiplex PCR, and TCRdb kept only the in-frame ones, dropping some. Of about 74,000 clones listed, 80% to 90% are singletons. Input material: peripheral blood. These receptor sequences come from a man aged 70-80 years with acute or convalescent COVID-19. The CDR3 runs from the conserved cysteine through the conserved F or W. Fields, in order: J gene, D gene, clone size, V gene, CDR3 length, CDR3 protein, CDR3 DNA. The D gene is left open where the match is weak. The size field is filled for only some rows; it gives once, few, many or a size class.

TRBJ1-1 NA NA TRBV3-1/TRBV3-2 15 CASSPSGAAVAEAFF TGTGCCAGCAGCCCCTCAGGGGCGGCGGTAGCTGAAGCTTTCTTT
TRBJ2-7 TRBD2 once TRBV5-6 16 CASSYNLGTSLYEQYF TGTGCCAGCAGCTACAACCTCGGGACTAGCCTTTACGAGCAGTACTTC
TRBJ2-3 NA NA TRBV6-6 16 CASSRSGLPVPDTQYF TGTGCCAGCAGCCGATCGGGACTTCCCGTTCCAGATACGCAGTATTTT
TRBJ2-7 NA NA TRBV10-3 15 CATRTDSGESYEQYF TGTGCCACACGCACTGATAGCGGAGAGTCCTACGAGCAGTACTTC
TRBJ1-5 NA NA TRBV6-5 12 CASKNRGQPQHF TGTGCCAGCAAGAATCGAGGTCAGCCCCAGCATTTT
TRBJ1-1 NA NA TRBV11-2 14 CASSLVTGPTEAFF TGTGCCAGCAGCCTTGTTACAGGGCCCACTGAAGCTTTCTTT
TRBJ2-2 TRBD2 NA TRBV10-2 18 CASSETGTSGPNTGELFF TGCGCCAGCAGTGAGACCGGGACTAGCGGTCCGAACACCGGGGAGCTGTTTTTT
TRBJ2-2 TRBD1 NA TRBV5-1 16 CASSFYGQGATGELFF TGCGCCAGCAGCTTCTATGGACAGGGGGCCACCGGGGAGCTGTTTTTT
TRBJ2-1 NA NA TRBV5-1 16 CASSFGSPSSYNEQFF TGCGCCAGCAGCTTTGGGAGCCCGAGCTCCTACAATGAGCAGTTCTTC
TRBJ2-2 TRBD2 NA TRBV7-2 15 CASSPSGSNTGELFF TGTGCCAGCAGCCCTAGCGGGAGTAACACCGGGGAGCTGTTTTTT
TRBJ2-7 NA NA TRBV10-2 13 CATCSGTSYEQYF TGCGCCACCTGCTCCGGGACAAGCTACGAGCAGTACTTC
TRBJ2-1 TRBD2 NA TRBV18 15 CASSPTSGVNNEQFF TGTGCCAGCTCTCCCACTAGCGGAGTTAACAATGAGCAGTTCTTC
TRBJ2-3 TRBD1 few TRBV5-5 15 CASSFEGQGTDTQYF TGTGCCAGCAGCTTCGAGGGACAGGGTACAGATACGCAGTATTTT
TRBJ2-2 NA NA TRBV7-8 21 CASSLALSSGGALGVSGELFF TGTGCCAGCAGCTTAGCGCTAAGTAGCGGCGGGGCCCTTGGTGTGAGCGGGGAGCTGTTTTTT
TRBJ2-3 TRBD2 NA TRBV5-1 16 CASSSSRLAGVDTQYF TGCGCCAGCAGCTCGAGTAGACTAGCGGGAGTAGATACGCAGTATTTT
TRBJ2-5 NA NA TRBV9 13 CASSPRLRETQYF TGTGCCAGCAGCCCCCGACTGAGGGAGACCCAGTACTTC
TRBJ2-7 TRBD1 NA TRBV11-1 13 CASSSMPTGGQYF TGTGCCAGCAGCTCCATGCCGACAGGGGGGCAGTACTTC
TRBJ2-7 NA few TRBV7-2 17 CASSQGFGRRGRHEQYF TGTGCCAGCAGCCAAGGTTTTGGGAGGAGGGGGCGCCACGAGCAGTACTTC
TRBJ1-5 TRBD1 NA TRBV19 17 CASSNKGTGVLRWPQHF TGTGCCAGTAGTAATAAAGGGACAGGGGTGCTCCGGTGGCCCCAGCATTTT
TRBJ1-2 NA NA TRBV30 14 CAWRERGGNYGYTF TGTGCCTGGAGGGAGCGGGGAGGGAACTATGGCTACACCTTC
TRBJ2-1 TRBD2 NA TRBV5-1 16 CASSWGLAGGHNEQFF TGCGCCAGCAGCTGGGGACTAGCGGGGGGCCACAATGAGCAGTTCTTC
TRBJ1-1 NA NA TRBV18 15 CASSPGESGGTEAFF TGTGCCAGCTCACCGGGGGAGTCCGGGGGCACTGAAGCTTTCTTT
TRBJ1-5 TRBD1 NA TRBV5-1 15 CASSPGTGGGQPQHF TGCGCCAGCAGCCCCGGGACAGGGGGTGGTCAGCCCCAGCATTTT
TRBJ1-1 NA NA TRBV10-1 13 CASSESHRGEAFF TGCGCCAGCAGTGAGTCCCACCGGGGGGAAGCTTTCTTT
TRBJ2-2 NA NA TRBV5-8 15 CASRALVKNTGELFF TGTGCCAGCAGAGCCCTAGTGAAGAACACCGGGGAGCTGTTTTTT
TRBJ1-5 NA NA TRBV5-4 15 CASSLGGRSNQPQHF TGTGCCAGCAGCTTGGGGGGGCGGAGCAATCAGCCCCAGCATTTT
TRBJ1-4 NA NA TRBV28 13 CASSFSINEKLFF TGTGCCAGCAGTTTCAGTATTAATGAAAAACTGTTTTTT
TRBJ1-2 NA few TRBV21-1 16 CASSKFCCQASYGYTF TGTGCCAGCAGCAAATTTTGTTGTCAGGCCTCCTATGGCTACACCTTC
TRBJ2-7 TRBD2 NA TRBV10-1 14 CASSPGTSEYEQYF TGCGCCAGCAGCCCCGGGACTAGCGAATACGAGCAGTACTTC
TRBJ2-3 NA NA TRBV24-1 15 CATTDSSASTDTQYF TGTGCCACCACGGACAGTTCCGCTAGCACAGATACGCAGTATTTT
TRBJ2-1 TRBD1 NA TRBV29-1 13 CSVRQGAGNEQFF TGCAGCGTTAGACAGGGGGCCGGCAATGAGCAGTTCTTC
TRBJ2-3 TRBD1 NA TRBV5-1 15 CASSRQGSDTDTQYF TGCGCCAGCAGCAGACAGGGTTCCGACACAGATACGCAGTATTTT
TRBJ1-1 NA NA TRBV7-3 13 CASSHGGYTEAFF TGTGCCAGCAGCCATGGGGGGTACACTGAAGCTTTCTTT
TRBJ2-1 NA NA TRBV11-2 16 CASSFGLRGRDNEQFF TGTGCCAGCAGCTTTGGCCTCAGGGGCAGGGACAATGAGCAGTTCTTC
TRBJ2-5 TRBD2 NA TRBV4-2 18 CASSQAVSGLATKETQYF TGTGCCAGCAGCCAAGCGGTATCGGGACTAGCCACTAAAGAGACCCAGTACTTC
TRBJ1-2 NA NA TRBV10-3 13 CAISETVNYGYTF TGTGCCATCAGTGAGACAGTCAACTATGGCTACACCTTC
TRBJ1-6 TRBD1 NA TRBV10-3 14 CAIKETGTNSPLHF TGTGCCATCAAAGAGACAGGGACCAATTCACCCCTCCACTTT
TRBJ2-1 TRBD2 NA TRBV29-1 15 CSAPSGGLVYNEQFF TGCAGCGCCCCCTCGGGGGGTCTTGTTTACAATGAGCAGTTCTTC
TRBJ1-6 TRBD1 NA TRBV9 14 CASSVGQGGSPLHF TGTGCCAGCAGCGTAGGACAGGGAGGCTCACCCCTCCACTTT
TRBJ2-3 NA NA TRBV27 14 CASSLSERIHTQYF TGTGCCAGCAGTTTATCGGAGAGGATTCATACGCAGTATTTT
TRBJ1-1 NA once TRBV5-1 17 CASSLEGVAGRDTEAFF TGCGCCAGCAGCTTGGAGGGGGTGGCAGGGCGCGACACTGAAGCTTTCTTT
TRBJ2-5 NA NA TRBV6-2/TRBV6-3 16 CASSLWTGSLQETQYF TGTGCCAGCAGTCTCTGGACGGGGTCGTTGCAAGAGACCCAGTACTTC
TRBJ2-3 NA NA TRBV21-1 19 CASSKVEGQDNYSTDTQYF TGTGCCAGCAGCAAAGTTGAGGGACAGGACAACTATAGCACAGATACGCAGTATTTT
TRBJ1-1 TRBD1 NA TRBV27 17 CASSFGPGTAMNTEAFF TGTGCCAGCAGTTTCGGTCCGGGGACAGCCATGAACACTGAAGCTTTCTTT
TRBJ1-2 TRBD1 NA TRBV18 14 CASSLGQEGYGYTF TGTGCCAGCTCACTGGGACAGGAGGGGTATGGCTACACCTTC
TRBJ2-6 NA NA TRBV19 16 CASSHQTVGGANVLTF TGTGCCAGTAGTCACCAGACAGTTGGTGGGGCCAACGTCCTGACTTTC
TRBJ2-6 NA NA TRBV7-3 16 CASSLGVGSGANVLTF TGTGCCAGCAGCCTAGGGGTTGGATCTGGGGCCAACGTCCTGACTTTC
TRBJ2-2 TRBD2 NA TRBV18 16 CASSPLLAGYTGELFF TGTGCCAGCTCACCACTCCTAGCGGGGTACACCGGGGAGCTGTTTTTT
TRBJ1-6 NA NA TRBV7-6 14 CASSLNRGNSPLHF TGTGCCAGCAGCTTAAATCGGGGGAATTCACCCCTCCACTTT
TRBJ2-3 TRBD2 once TRBV3-1/TRBV3-2 16 CASSQGLAGGTDTQYF TGTGCCAGCAGCCAAGGCCTAGCGGGAGGCACAGATACGCAGTATTTT
TRBJ2-5 TRBD2 NA TRBV2 16 CASSQRGMGVGETQYF TGTGCCAGCAGTCAGCGGGGAATGGGAGTCGGAGAGACCCAGTACTTC